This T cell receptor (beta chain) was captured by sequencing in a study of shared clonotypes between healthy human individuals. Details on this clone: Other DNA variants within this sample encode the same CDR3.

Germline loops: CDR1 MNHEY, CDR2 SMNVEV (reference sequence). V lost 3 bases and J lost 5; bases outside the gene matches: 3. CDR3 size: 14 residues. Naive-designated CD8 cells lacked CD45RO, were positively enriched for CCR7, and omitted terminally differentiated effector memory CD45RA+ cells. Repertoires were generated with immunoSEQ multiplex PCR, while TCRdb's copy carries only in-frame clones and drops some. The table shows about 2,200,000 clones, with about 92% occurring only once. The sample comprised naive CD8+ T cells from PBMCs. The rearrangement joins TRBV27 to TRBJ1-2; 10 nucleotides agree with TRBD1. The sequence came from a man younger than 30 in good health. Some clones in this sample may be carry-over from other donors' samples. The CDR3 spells CASSLTGGRYGYTF. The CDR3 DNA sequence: TGTGCCAGCAGTTTGACAGGGGGCCGATATGGCTACACCTTC.